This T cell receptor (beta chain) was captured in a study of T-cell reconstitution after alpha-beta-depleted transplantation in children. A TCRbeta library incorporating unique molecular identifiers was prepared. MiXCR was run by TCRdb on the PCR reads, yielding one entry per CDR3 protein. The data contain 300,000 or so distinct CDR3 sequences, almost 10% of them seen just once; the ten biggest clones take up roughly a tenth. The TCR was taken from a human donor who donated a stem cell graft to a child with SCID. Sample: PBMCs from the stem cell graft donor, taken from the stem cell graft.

The CDR3 coding sequence is TGTGCCAGCAGCGCCGACCCGAATGAGCAGTTCTTC. Translating it yields CASSADPNEQFF. This rearrangement joins TRBV7-9 to TRBJ2-1; no clear D. Germline CDR1 reads SEHNR; CDR2 reads FQNEAQ (reference sequence). The length of the CDR3 is 12 residues. V lost 5 bases and J lost 7, with 9 bases in between.